This TCR beta chain was obtained from a study of T cells in Graves' hyperthyroidism and ophthalmopathy (dated by TCRdb to about 2019). Notes on the research overall: Peripheral blood samples were taken at the time of initial diagnosis, prior to any treatment. Whether ophthalmopathy could be predicted prospectively was tested in an independent validation cohort made up of under 20 hyperthyroidism patients plus 17 patients who later progressed to ophthalmopathy. Following sampling, methimazole starting at 30 mg daily was given to hyperthyroidism patients, and high-dose intravenous methylprednisolone was given to ophthalmopathy patients. The roughly 94 discovery patients were randomly split 7:3 into training and test sets. The paper reports TCR Vbeta CDR3 sequencing of approximately 140 peripheral blood samples: 40 to 45 ophthalmopathy, under 80 hyperthyroidism and 17 progressor patients. A discovery cohort of about 95 patients, 43 with Graves' ophthalmopathy and over 55 with stable Graves' hyperthyroidism, was used to find distinguishing TCR V-J signatures. In more than 5 Graves' hyperthyroidism patients, the study also compared T-cell repertoires from thyroid tissue with T-cell repertoires from blood.

Summary of the overall study and its limitations: A 13 V-J signature model separated ophthalmopathy from stable hyperthyroidism, with roughly 88% sensitivity and about 81% specificity in cross-validation and 80%/75% in testing. In validation, the model predicted progression to ophthalmopathy a median of roughly 6.2 months before onset, with 70% to 71% sensitivity and 72.22% specificity. Sample size was not statistically predetermined, and investigators were not blinded to group allocation. Blood samples also contained most of the expanded thyroid clonotypes (frequency above 0.001), which suggests that blood repertoires may reflect thyroid immune responses.

From its cysteine to its phenylalanine, the CDR3 spans 13 amino acids. The retained sequence is limited to the CDR3, 39 bases, with the frame set at the first base. The germline V gene provides CDR1 MNHNS and CDR2 SASEGT. Between the V and J ends, shortened by 4 bases and 4 bases respectively, the junction contains 11 bases. A patient counted as having stable Graves' hyperthyroidism if no progression to ophthalmopathy occurred over 18 months of follow-up. Hyperthyroidism patients were newly diagnosed, had a disease duration of under 2 months, and were aged 18 to 65 years. Any patient with an uncontrolled infection, another autoimmune disease, pregnancy or lactation was excluded. Diagnoses were established on the basis of clinical symptoms, serum thyroxine and TRAb, thyroid ultrasound, and orbital computed tomography. PBMCs were isolated from about 9.2 ml of fresh peripheral blood by Ficoll-Paque density gradient centrifugation. Trizol reagent was used to extract total RNA, and RNA quality was then checked on an Agilent 2100 Bioanalyzer.

The TCR beta CDR3 regions were amplified from the RNA transcripts. A first-round RT-PCR of the TCR CDR3 used the HTBI primer set with the Qiagen OneStep RT-PCR kit. Libraries were constructed in a second round of multiplex PCR, after which size selection and purification were performed. Paired-end sequencing of the libraries was performed with 100 bp reads on an Illumina HiSeq2000. The study's own analysis went as follows. SOAPnuke was used to process the raw data, throwing out any read that contained adapters or uncalled bases, had a mean Phred below 15, or lacked an exact constant-primer or identifier match. High-quality paired reads were merged with COPE v1.2.5, and unique nucleotide sequences were defined as clonotypes. MiTCR v1.1 was used to align the clonotypes against IMGT TRBV, TRBD and TRBJ reference segments. The analysis was restricted to V-J combinations with a frequency above 0.0001, which together covered 99.2% of the repertoires. The TCS score was defined as F50 (clonal expansion) divided by E x V (chaos), with BLOSUM62-based TCRdist calculated between CDR3 peptides within each V-J. Welch's t-statistics and random forest reduced some 510 V-J features to fewer than 15, which were used in a naive Bayes classifier (R e1071). TCRdb cleaned the public reads at Q25 with fastp, built clones with MiXCR and kept in-frame beta chains. Every distinct CDR3 protein forms one entry, paired with its most common genes and DNA. The V and J calls were determined by TCRdb, not by the authors. The sample table lists about 720,000 distinct CDR3 sequences, 16% of them with a count of one. The ten largest clones represent 8.4% of the sample.

Comment on this clonotype: No cognate antigen has been identified for it. There are no base qualities to consult, and no much larger clone falls within one base.

Sequencing was performed on blood. The chain couples TRBV6-1 to TRBJ2-7; no D gene can be assigned with confidence. The TCR sequence derives from a young man with Graves' hyperthyroidism. The CDR3 here reads CASSVRWPYEQYF. The nucleotide sequence reads TGTGCCAGCAGTGTTAGGTGGCCTTACGAGCAGTACTTC.